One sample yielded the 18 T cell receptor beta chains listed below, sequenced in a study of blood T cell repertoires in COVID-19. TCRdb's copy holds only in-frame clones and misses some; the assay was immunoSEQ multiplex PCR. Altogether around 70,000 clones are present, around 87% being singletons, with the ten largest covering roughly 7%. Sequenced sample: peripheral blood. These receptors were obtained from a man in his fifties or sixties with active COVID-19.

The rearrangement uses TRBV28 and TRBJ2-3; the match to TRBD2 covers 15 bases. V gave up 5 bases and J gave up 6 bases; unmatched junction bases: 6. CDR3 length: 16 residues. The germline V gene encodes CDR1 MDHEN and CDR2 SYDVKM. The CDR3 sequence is CASSKGLAGGRDTQYF. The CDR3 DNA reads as TGTGCCAGCAGTAAGGGACTAGCGGGGGGCAGGGATACGCAGTATTTT.

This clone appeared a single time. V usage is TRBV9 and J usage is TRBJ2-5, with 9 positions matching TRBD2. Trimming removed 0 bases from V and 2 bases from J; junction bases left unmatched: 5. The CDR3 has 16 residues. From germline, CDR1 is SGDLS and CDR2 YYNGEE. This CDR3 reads CASSVATAGGQETQYF. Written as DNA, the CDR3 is TGTGCCAGCAGCGTAGCTACTGCGGGGGGGCAAGAGACCCAGTACTTC.

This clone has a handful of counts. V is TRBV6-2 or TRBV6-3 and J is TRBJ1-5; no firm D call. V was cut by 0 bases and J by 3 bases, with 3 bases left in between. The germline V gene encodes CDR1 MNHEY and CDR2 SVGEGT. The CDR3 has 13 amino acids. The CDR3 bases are TGTGCCAGCAGTTACTCGGCCAATCAGCCCCAGCATTTT. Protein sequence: CASSYSANQPQHF.

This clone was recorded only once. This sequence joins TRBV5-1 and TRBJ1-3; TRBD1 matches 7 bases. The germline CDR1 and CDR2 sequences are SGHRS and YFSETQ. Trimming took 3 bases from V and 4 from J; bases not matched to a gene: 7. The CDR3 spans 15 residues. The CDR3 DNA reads TGCGCCAGCAGCTCAGCACAGGGGTCGGGAAACACCATATATTTT. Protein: CASSSAQGSGNTIYF.

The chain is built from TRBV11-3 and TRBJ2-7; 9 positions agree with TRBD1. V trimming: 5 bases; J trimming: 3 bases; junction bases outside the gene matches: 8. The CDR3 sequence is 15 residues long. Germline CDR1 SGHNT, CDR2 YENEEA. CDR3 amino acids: CASSISGTGIYEQYF. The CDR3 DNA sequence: TGTGCCAGCAGCATCTCCGGGACAGGGATCTACGAGCAGTACTTC.

In DNA form, the CDR3 reads TGTGCCACCCTCAGACAGGTGGGGAGCAATCAGCCCCAGCATTTT. Translated: CATLRQVGSNQPQHF. The chain links TRBV6-6 to TRBJ1-5; a weak D match, TRBD1 (6 bases). Germline V gene sequence: CDR1 MNHNY, CDR2 SVGAGI (reference sequence). V was pared by 10 bases and J by 1 base, with 17 bases between. The CDR3 is 15 residues long.

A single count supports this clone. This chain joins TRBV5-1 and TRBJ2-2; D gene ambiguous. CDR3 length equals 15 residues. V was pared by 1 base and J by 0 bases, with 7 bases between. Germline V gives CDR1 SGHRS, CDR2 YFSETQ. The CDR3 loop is CASSLPGANTGELFF. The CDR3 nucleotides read TGCGCCAGCAGCTTGCCCGGAGCGAACACCGGGGAGCTGTTTTTT. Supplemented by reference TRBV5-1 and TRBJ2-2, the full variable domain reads KAGVTQTPRYLIKTRGQQVTLSCSPISGHRSVSWYQQTPGQGLQFLFEYFSETQRNKGNFPGRFSGRQFSNSRSEMNVSTLELGDSALYLCASSLPGANTGELFFGEGSRLTVL.

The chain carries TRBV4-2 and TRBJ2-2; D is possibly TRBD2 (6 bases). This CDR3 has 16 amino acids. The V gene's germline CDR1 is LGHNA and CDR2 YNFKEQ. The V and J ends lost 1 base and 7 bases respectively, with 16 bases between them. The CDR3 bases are TGTGCCAGCAGCCAAGGCTCCGGGAGCGGAGGCGGGGAGCTGTTTTTT. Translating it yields CASSQGSGSGGGELFF.

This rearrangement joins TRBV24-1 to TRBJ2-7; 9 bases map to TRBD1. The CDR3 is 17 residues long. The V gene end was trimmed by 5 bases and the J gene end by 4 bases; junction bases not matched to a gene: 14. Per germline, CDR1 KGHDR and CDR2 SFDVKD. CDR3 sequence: CATSAQSPGTGTYEQYF. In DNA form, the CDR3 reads TGTGCCACCAGTGCCCAATCCCCCGGGACAGGGACTTACGAGCAGTACTTC.

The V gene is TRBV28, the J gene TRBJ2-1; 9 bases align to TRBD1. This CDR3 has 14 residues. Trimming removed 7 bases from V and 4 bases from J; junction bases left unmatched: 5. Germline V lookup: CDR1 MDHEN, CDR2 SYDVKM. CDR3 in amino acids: CASKYRGPYNEQFF. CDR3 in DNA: TGTGCCAGCAAATACAGGGGGCCATACAATGAGCAGTTCTTC.

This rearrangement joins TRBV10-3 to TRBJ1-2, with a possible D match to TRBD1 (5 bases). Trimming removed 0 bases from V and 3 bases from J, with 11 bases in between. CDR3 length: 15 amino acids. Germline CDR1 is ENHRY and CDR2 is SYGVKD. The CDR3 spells CAISESGGADYGYTF. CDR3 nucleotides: TGTGCCATCAGTGAGTCGGGTGGGGCTGACTATGGCTACACCTTC.

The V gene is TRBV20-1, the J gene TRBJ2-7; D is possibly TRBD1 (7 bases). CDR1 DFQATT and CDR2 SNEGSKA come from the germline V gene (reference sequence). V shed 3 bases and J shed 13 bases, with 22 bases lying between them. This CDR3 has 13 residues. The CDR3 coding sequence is TGCAGTGCTAGTCCTCAGGGGGGCAGGGAAGGATACTTC. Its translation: CSASPQGGREGYF.

The CDR3 coding sequence is TGTGCCAGCAGTCACGGGCGGGGTAACACTGAAGCTTTCTTT. Translating gives CASSHGRGNTEAFF. The chain combines TRBV5-5 with TRBJ1-1, with D uncertain. Germline V lookup: CDR1 SGHKS, CDR2 YYEKEE (reference sequence). CDR3 length equals 14 residues. Deletions cut 5 bases from V and 2 bases from J, with 13 bases between.

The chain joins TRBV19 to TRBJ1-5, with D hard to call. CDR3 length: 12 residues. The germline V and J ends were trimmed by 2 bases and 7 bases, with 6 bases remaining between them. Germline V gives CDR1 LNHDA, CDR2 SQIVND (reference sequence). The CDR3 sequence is CASSIRGQPQHF. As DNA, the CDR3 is TGTGCCAGTAGTATACGTGGCCAGCCCCAGCATTTT.

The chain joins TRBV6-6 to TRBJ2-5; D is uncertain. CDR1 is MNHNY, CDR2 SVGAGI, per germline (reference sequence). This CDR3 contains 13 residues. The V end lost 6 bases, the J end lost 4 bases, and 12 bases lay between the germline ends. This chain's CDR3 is CASSLTRGETQYF. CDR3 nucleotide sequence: TGTGCCAGCAGCCTGACCCGAGGAGAGACCCAGTACTTC.

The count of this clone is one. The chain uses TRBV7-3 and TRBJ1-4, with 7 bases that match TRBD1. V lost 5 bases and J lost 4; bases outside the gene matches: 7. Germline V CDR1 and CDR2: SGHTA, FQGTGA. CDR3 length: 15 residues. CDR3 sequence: CASSDDRAFNEKLFF. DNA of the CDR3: TGTGCCAGCAGCGACGACAGGGCCTTTAATGAAAAACTGTTTTTT.

This CDR3 is CASSTLNYGYTF. For the CDR3, the DNA is TGTGCCAGTAGTACCTTAAACTATGGCTACACCTTC. V usage is TRBV19 and J usage is TRBJ1-2; D is uncertain. Trimming pared 4 bases from V and 2 bases from J, leaving 5 bases between. The CDR3 contains 12 residues. CDR1 and CDR2 from the germline V gene are LNHDA and SQIVND (reference sequence). The full variable domain, completed using reference TRBV19 and TRBJ1-2, is DGGITQSPKYLFRKEGQNVTLSCEQNLNHDAMYWYRQDPGQGLRLIYYSQIVNDFQKGDIAEGYSVSREKKESFPLTVTSAQKNPTAFYLCASSTLNYGYTFGSGTRLTVV.

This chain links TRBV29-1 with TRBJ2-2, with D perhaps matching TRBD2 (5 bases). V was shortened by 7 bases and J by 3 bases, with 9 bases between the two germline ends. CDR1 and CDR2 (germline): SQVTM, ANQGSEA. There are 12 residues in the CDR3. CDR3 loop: CSGLQHTGELFF. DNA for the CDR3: TGCAGCGGACTACAGCACACCGGGGAGCTGTTTTTT.